A selection of T cell receptor beta chains follows, all from one sample in a study of T cells after yellow fever vaccination. TCRdb itself ran the 5' RACE reads through MiXCR, one entry per CDR3 protein. Of around 300,000 distinct CDR3 sequences in the sample, roughly 3.9% were seen once. This specimen consisted of PBMCs, obtained 5 days after the yellow fever booster vaccination. All receptors come from a man between 18 and 29 years old who received the YFV17D yellow fever vaccine. Both conserved end residues are part of each CDR3. D genes are given only for firm matches. Not every row has a clone size; where given, it reads once, few, many or a size class.

TRBV5-1	many	NA	TRBJ1-2	TGCGCCAGCAGCTTGGCCGCCGGCGGGGGCTATGGCTACACCTTC	CASSLAAGGGYGYTF
TRBV5-4	few	TRBD2	TRBJ2-3	TGTGCCAGCAGCTTGGTGGGACTAGATACAGATACGCAGTATTTT	CASSLVGLDTDTQYF
TRBV12-3/TRBV12-4	NA	NA	TRBJ2-5	TGTGCCAGCAGTTTAGGTGGGGCCCAGTACTTC	CASSLGGAQYF
TRBV4-1	few	TRBD1	TRBJ2-1	TGCGCCAGCAGCCCTTCAGGGACAGGGTCGACGAAGCAGTTCTTC	CASSPSGTGSTKQFF
TRBV5-1	NA	NA	TRBJ1-1	TGCGCCAGCAGCTCCTCCTTGGGGGGACTCGACACTGAAGCTTTCTTT	CASSSSLGGLDTEAFF
TRBV29-1	few	NA	TRBJ1-2	TGCAGCGTTGAAGGGGGCCTACTACAGGGAAACTATGGCTACACCTTC	CSVEGGLLQGNYGYTF
TRBV11-2	NA	NA	TRBJ2-3	TGTGCCACCGCCGGGCTAGGCGCAGATACGCAGTATTTT	CATAGLGADTQYF
TRBV27	NA	NA	TRBJ1-4	TGTACCAGCAGAACCAGACCAGGCGAAAAACTGTTTTTT	CTSRTRPGEKLFF
TRBV7-2	many	NA	TRBJ1-5	TGTGCCAGCAGCTTTTGGGACAGCAATCAGCCCCAGCATTTT	CASSFWDSNQPQHF
TRBV20-1	many	NA	TRBJ1-2	TGCAGTGCTAGAACAGAAACGACAGACGCCTATGGCTACACCTTC	CSARTETTDAYGYTF
TRBV3-1	NA	TRBD2	TRBJ2-5	TGTGCCAGCAGCCAAAAAAGCCGCCTCCTTAGCGGGGGCAGGTACCAAGAGACCCAGTACTTC	CASSQKSRLLSGGRYQETQYF
TRBV20-1	NA	TRBD1	TRBJ1-6	TGCAGTGCTAGAGTCAGGGGGACTAATTCACCCCTCCACTTT	CSARVRGTNSPLHF
TRBV7-6	many	TRBD2	TRBJ2-4	TGTGCCAGCAGCCCCGGCTGGGCGGGGGGCATGAACATTCAGTACTTC	CASSPGWAGGMNIQYF
TRBV24-1	NA	NA	TRBJ1-2	TGTGCCACCAGTGACCCCTCGAGGGGCTACACCTTC	CATSDPSRGYTF
TRBV5-1	NA	TRBD2	TRBJ2-1	TGCGCCAGCAGTATGTTAGCGGGTTACAATGAGCAGTTCTTC	CASSMLAGYNEQFF
TRBV4-2	NA	TRBD1	TRBJ1-2	TGTGCCAGCAGCCCCCGGGACAGGGCGATCTATGGCTACACCTTC	CASSPRDRAIYGYTF
TRBV7-8	few	NA	TRBJ2-7	TGTGCCAGCAGCTTAGGCAGGGTGGGCGAGCAGTACTTC	CASSLGRVGEQYF
TRBV7-2	many	NA	TRBJ2-7	TGTGCCAGCAGCTTTGTTGCAGCCGAGCAGTACTTC	CASSFVAAEQYF
TRBV29-1	many	NA	TRBJ1-1	TGCAGCGGGGGAGAGGGGAACGCTTTCTTT	CSGGEGNAFF
TRBV7-9	NA	TRBD1	TRBJ2-5	TGTGCCAGCACAACCGGGACAGGGTTCCAAGAGACCCAGTACTTC	CASTTGTGFQETQYF
TRBV14	many	NA	TRBJ2-5	TGTGCCAGCAGCCAAGGAGACAGCCAAGAGACCCAGTACTTC	CASSQGDSQETQYF
TRBV12-3/TRBV12-4	many	NA	TRBJ1-1	TGTGCCAGCACCTTTGACAGCATGAACACTGAAGCTTTCTTT	CASTFDSMNTEAFF
TRBV6-1	NA	NA	TRBJ1-5	TGTGCCAGCATGGGGGGATATAGCAATCAGCCCCAGCATTTT	CASMGGYSNQPQHF
TRBV10-3	NA	TRBD1	TRBJ2-3	TGTGCCATCAGGAACAGGGGAAACACAGATACGCAGTATTTT	CAIRNRGNTDTQYF
TRBV5-1	many	NA	TRBJ1-2	TGCGCCAGCAGCTTGGGGTTCCAGAACAACTATGGCTACACCTTC	CASSLGFQNNYGYTF
TRBV5-1	NA	TRBD2	TRBJ2-4	TGCGCCAGCAGCATCGGACTAGCGGGGGGGCGGCCGGCCAAAAACATTCAGTACTTC	CASSIGLAGGRPAKNIQYF
TRBV10-3	NA	NA	TRBJ2-2	TGTGCCATCCTTCGGCAGGGAACCGGGGAGCTGTTTTTT	CAILRQGTGELFF